One sample yielded the 31 T cell receptor beta chains listed below, sequenced in a study of CD8 T cells in Susac syndrome. Reverse transcription of 0.5 to 1 ug RNA was performed with random hexamers. From the immunoSEQ multiplex PCR reads, TCRdb called clonotypes with MiXCR, one entry per CDR3 protein. The profile shows some 220,000 distinct CDR3 sequences, about 95% of them singletons. Sequenced input: CD4+ T cells from PBMCs. The receptors here all came from a human donor with multiple sclerosis.

The rearrangement joins TRBV27 to TRBJ2-7, with D hard to call. The length of the CDR3 is 13 residues. V dropped 4 bases and J dropped 3 bases, with 10 bases sitting between them. CDR1 is MNHEY, CDR2 SMNVEV, per germline (reference sequence). The CDR3 nucleotides read TGTGCCAGCAGTTCCCTATCCAGCTACGAGCAGTACTTC. Translated: CASSSLSSYEQYF.

This chain links TRBV29-1 with TRBJ2-6; tentative D call: TRBD1 (6 bases). Trimming left V 3 bases short and J 0 bases short, with 12 bases between. Looked up from germline, CDR1 is SQVTM and CDR2 is ANQGSEA. CDR3 length equals 16 residues. CDR3: CSVDAGDLSGANVLTF. For the CDR3, the DNA is TGCAGCGTTGACGCAGGGGACCTCTCTGGGGCCAACGTCCTGACTTTC.

The chain couples TRBV4-1 to TRBJ1-2; TRBD1 matches 8 bases. This CDR3 is built from 14 residues. With 5 bases clipped from V and 8 bases from J, the junction kept 10 bases outside the gene matches. The germline gives CDR1 MGHRA, CDR2 YSYEKL. This CDR3 is CASSFTGTGGGYTF. The CDR3 DNA sequence: TGCGCCAGCAGCTTCACCGGGACAGGAGGGGGCTACACCTTC.

The chain links TRBV27 to TRBJ2-7; D is unclear. The germline gives CDR1 MNHEY, CDR2 SMNVEV (reference sequence). Trimming shortened V by 9 bases and J by 3 bases, and 6 bases separated the two germline ends. The CDR3 length is 10 residues. This chain's CDR3 is CASGVYEQYF. CDR3 sequence (DNA): TGTGCCAGTGGAGTCTACGAGCAGTACTTC.

The chain links TRBV29-1 to TRBJ1-1, with no clear D. The germline gives CDR1 SQVTM, CDR2 ANQGSEA. The CDR3 length is 13 residues. With 6 bases removed from V and 10 bases from J, the gap between germline ends came to 21 bases. DNA of the CDR3: TGCAGCGTCCAGGCCGGATGGGAATACGGAGCTTTCTTT. Its translation is CSVQAGWEYGAFF.

The J gene is TRBJ2-5, the V gene TRBV2; D is unclear. Germline CDR1 reads SNHLY; CDR2 reads FYNNEI. This CDR3 has 14 amino acids. V was cut by 4 bases and J by 2 bases, with 11 bases left in between. The CDR3 coding sequence is TGTGCCAGCAGTGTCCTCCCGACACAAGAGACCCAGTACTTC. The encoded protein is CASSVLPTQETQYF.

The genes are TRBV3-1 and TRBJ2-5; possible D gene TRBD2, 5 bases. CDR3 length equals 16 residues. CDR1 and CDR2 from the germline V gene are LGHDT and YNNKEL (reference sequence). The V gene lost 4 bases and the J gene lost 2 bases, with 17 bases spanning the gap. CDR3 nucleotides: TGTGCCAGCAGCCGATCTCCAGGAGGCATTCAAGAGACCCAGTACTTC. This sequence encodes CASSRSPGGIQETQYF.

The chain links TRBV20-1 to TRBJ2-5, with 7 bases lining up with TRBD2. V trimming: 5 bases; J trimming: 5 bases; junction bases outside the gene matches: 11. The CDR3 is made up of 14 amino acids. CDR1 and CDR2 (germline): DFQATT, SNEGSKA (reference sequence). The CDR3 here is CSAPGRAWGETQYF. In DNA form, the CDR3 reads TGCAGTGCTCCAGGGAGGGCCTGGGGGGAGACCCAGTACTTC.

This chain links TRBV18 with TRBJ2-5; D uncertain. The CDR3 is made up of 11 amino acids. CDR1 KGHSH and CDR2 LQKENI come from the germline V gene. Trimming removed 3 bases at V and 4 bases at J, with 3 bases between. The CDR3 nucleotides read TGTGCCAGCTCACCGGTAGAGACCCAGTACTTC. It codes for CASSPVETQYF.

The chain links TRBV5-1 to TRBJ2-5, with 9 bases lining up with TRBD2. This CDR3 has 16 amino acids. The germline CDR1 and CDR2 sequences are SGHRS and YFSETQ. Losses at the gene ends were 4 bases for V and 5 bases for J; bases not matched to a gene: 12. The CDR3 DNA is TGCGCCAGCAGCCGCCGAATAGCGGGAGAAGGCGAGACCCAGTACTTC. Translating it yields CASSRRIAGEGETQYF. The variable domain in full, completed from reference TRBV5-1 and TRBJ2-5, reads KAGVTQTPRYLIKTRGQQVTLSCSPISGHRSVSWYQQTPGQGLQFLFEYFSETQRNKGNFPGRFSGRQFSNSRSEMNVSTLELGDSALYLCASSRRIAGEGETQYFGPGTRLLVL.

The chain combines TRBV7-2 with TRBJ2-5, with D possibly being TRBD2 (5 bases). Germline CDR1 reads SGHTA; CDR2 reads FQGNSA. V was trimmed by 3 bases and J by 5 bases, leaving 13 bases between them. The CDR3 consists of 14 residues. The CDR3 sequence is CASSFRAGGETQYF. As DNA, the CDR3 is TGTGCCAGCAGCTTTCGCGCCGGCGGGGAGACCCAGTACTTC.

The genes are TRBV9 and TRBJ2-3; TRBD2 matches at 7 bases. The CDR3 is 15 residues long. Losses at the gene ends were 1 base for V and 5 bases for J; bases not matched to a gene: 7. Germline loops: CDR1 SGDLS, CDR2 YYNGEE. CDR3 sequence (DNA): TGTGCCAGCAGCGTATCTGGACTAGGAGAAGATACGCAGTATTTT. Protein: CASSVSGLGEDTQYF.

The rearrangement links TRBV7-3 to TRBJ1-1, with D tentatively TRBD1 (5 bases). V lost 8 bases and J 0 bases, leaving 10 bases between the germline ends. This CDR3 is built from 13 residues. CDR1 is SGHTA, CDR2 FQGTGA, per germline. The CDR3, as DNA: TGTGCCAGCCGCAGGGAATTGAACACTGAAGCTTTCTTT. It yields the protein CASRRELNTEAFF. The variable domain in full, with the rest retrieved from reference TRBV7-3 and TRBJ1-1, is GAGVSQTPSNKVTEKGKYVELRCDPISGHTALYWYRQSLGQGPEFLIYFQGTGAADDSGLPNDRFFAVRPEGSVSTLKIQRTERGDSAVYLCASRRELNTEAFFGQGTRLTVV.

The chain is built from TRBV18 and TRBJ2-2; D is uncertain. CDR1 is KGHSH, CDR2 LQKENI, per germline. Trimming shortened V by 2 bases and J by 3 bases, and 1 base separated the two germline ends. This CDR3 is 12 amino acids long. The CDR3 nucleotides read TGTGCCAGCTCACCAGACACCGGGGAGCTGTTTTTT. Amino acid sequence: CASSPDTGELFF.

V is TRBV18 and J is TRBJ2-1, with 8 bases fitting TRBD1. The CDR3 contains 15 residues. Germline V CDR1 and CDR2: KGHSH, LQKENI. J gave up 9 bases and V 0 bases, and 7 bases lay outside the gene matches. The CDR3 DNA is TGTGCCAGCTCACCACCGAGCTCAGGGGGCGGTGAGCAGTTCTTC. This sequence encodes CASSPPSSGGGEQFF.

This chain joins TRBV5-1 and TRBJ2-5; 7 bases match TRBD2. Germline lookup yields CDR1 SGHRS and CDR2 YFSETQ. CDR3 length equals 16 residues. The ends lost 3 bases at V and 0 bases at J; junction bases unmatched: 8. CDR3 bases: TGCGCCAGCAGCTCCGGGACTAAACTGTACCAAGAGACCCAGTACTTC. Translation: CASSSGTKLYQETQYF.

This chain links TRBV3-1 with TRBJ2-4; unclear D gene. This CDR3 comprises 13 residues. Germline V gives CDR1 LGHDT, CDR2 YNNKEL (reference sequence). Trimming cost V 4 bases and J 6 bases, with 10 bases left between them. This CDR3 is CASSPIGPNIQYF. The CDR3, as DNA: TGTGCCAGCAGCCCGATTGGACCAAACATTCAGTACTTC. The full variable domain, in which reference TRBV3-1 and TRBJ2-4 provide the parts outside the CDR3, is DTAVSQTPKYLVTQMGNDKSIKCEQNLGHDTMYWYKQDSKKFLKIMFSYNNKELIINETVPNRFSPKSPDKAHLNLHINSLELGDSAVYFCASSPIGPNIQYFGAGTRLSVL.

This chain joins TRBV12-3 or TRBV12-4 and TRBJ1-1, with D perhaps matching TRBD1 (6 bases). The germline V and J ends were trimmed by 8 bases and 0 bases, with 10 bases remaining between them. The CDR3 loop spans 13 amino acids. CDR3 region: CASGGGMNTEAFF. CDR3 DNA: TGTGCCAGCGGAGGGGGTATGAACACTGAAGCTTTCTTT.

The J gene is TRBJ2-5, the V gene TRBV23-1, with a possible D match to TRBD1 (6 bases). TRBV23-1 is given ORF status, its function remaining uncertain. The CDR3 spans 19 residues. The V gene lost 0 bases and the J gene lost 3 bases, with 23 bases spanning the gap. The CDR3 coding sequence is TGCGCCAGCAGTCAATCTTTTCGGGTTAACCGGGACACAAAAGAGACCCAGTACTTC. This encodes CASSQSFRVNRDTKETQYF.

The chain combines TRBV20-1 with TRBJ1-1; no definite D call. CDR1 and CDR2 (germline): DFQATT, SNEGSKA (reference sequence). Trimming stripped 0 bases from V and 1 base from J, with 12 bases between. The CDR3 contains 15 residues. CDR3: CSARDRFRWNTEAFF. CDR3 nucleotides: TGCAGTGCTAGAGATCGGTTTAGGTGGAACACTGAAGCTTTCTTT.

This chain joins TRBV5-1 and TRBJ2-2; TRBD1 aligns across 8 bases. V lost 4 bases and J lost 0; bases outside the gene matches: 14. The CDR3 runs to 19 residues. CDR1 is SGHRS, CDR2 YFSETQ, per germline. CDR3 protein: CASSRRGRGQFANTGELFF. CDR3 sequence (DNA): TGCGCCAGCAGCCGGAGGGGCAGGGGGCAGTTCGCGAACACCGGGGAGCTGTTTTTT.

This sequence joins TRBV7-2 and TRBJ2-1, with TRBD2 matching over 16 bases. The CDR3 loop spans 15 amino acids. Trimming took 3 bases from V and 9 from J; bases not matched to a gene: 2. Germline V gene lookup returns CDR1 SGHTA and CDR2 FQGNSA. In DNA, the CDR3 is TGTGCCAGCAGCTTGGGACTAGCGGGAGGGACTGAGCAGTTCTTC. Translated: CASSLGLAGGTEQFF. Filled out from reference TRBV7-2 and TRBJ2-1, the complete variable domain reads GAGVSQSPSNKVTEKGKDVELRCDPISGHTALYWYRQSLGQGLEFLIYFQGNSAPDKSGLPSDRFSAERTGGSVSTLTIQRTQQEDSAVYLCASSLGLAGGTEQFFGPGTRLTVL.

The V and J genes are TRBV3-1 and TRBJ2-2, with unresolved D. V lost 3 bases and J 1 base, leaving 3 bases between the germline ends. The V gene's germline CDR1 is LGHDT and CDR2 YNNKEL (reference sequence). The CDR3 length is 13 residues. The CDR3 DNA reads as TGTGCCAGCAGCCATCGGAACACCGGGGAGCTGTTTTTT. This gives the protein CASSHRNTGELFF.

The chain uses TRBV19 and TRBJ2-2, with D uncertain. Trimming cost V 4 bases and J 2 bases, with 5 bases left between them. CDR1 and CDR2 from the germline V gene are LNHDA and SQIVND (reference sequence). The CDR3 consists of 13 residues. The CDR3 DNA sequence: TGTGCCAGTAGTACAGTCAACACCGGGGAGCTGTTTTTT. Translating it yields CASSTVNTGELFF.

The rearrangement uses TRBV28 and TRBJ1-4; D is unresolved. CDR3 length: 12 residues. From germline, CDR1 is MDHEN and CDR2 SYDVKM. V shed 7 bases and J shed 4 bases, with 7 bases lying between them. In nucleotides, the CDR3 is TGTGCCAGCAAAGGTTTTAATGAAAAACTGTTTTTT. It specifies CASKGFNEKLFF.

J is TRBJ1-1 and V is TRBV6-5; D is perhaps TRBD1 (5 bases). The germline CDR1 and CDR2 sequences are MNHEY and SVGAGI. CDR3 length equals 14 residues. Trimming cost V 7 bases and J 1 base, with 13 bases left between them. The CDR3 region has the DNA TGTGCCAGCAAGCGGGCAGGGAGGAACACTGAAGCTTTCTTT. The encoded protein is CASKRAGRNTEAFF.

The chain employs TRBV3-1 and TRBJ2-3; possible D gene TRBD2, 6 bases. V dropped 1 base and J dropped 4 bases, with 9 bases sitting between them. The length of the CDR3 is 14 residues. The germline gives CDR1 LGHDT, CDR2 YNNKEL (reference sequence). The CDR3 DNA reads TGTGCCAGCAGCCAAGGCGCTAGCGCAGATACGCAGTATTTT. Translating it yields CASSQGASADTQYF.

The chain is built from TRBV12-3 or TRBV12-4 and TRBJ2-5; 14 bases line up with TRBD2. V lost 4 bases and J lost 1; bases outside the gene matches: 8. The CDR3 has 18 residues. This CDR3 is CASSSPGTSGSPQETQYF. In DNA, the CDR3 is TGTGCCAGCAGTTCCCCCGGGACTAGCGGGAGTCCCCAAGAGACCCAGTACTTC.

The genes are TRBV24-1 and TRBJ2-1; 9 nucleotides line up with TRBD1. CDR3 length: 12 residues. Germline loops: CDR1 KGHDR, CDR2 SFDVKD. V shed 7 bases and J 10 bases; nucleotides not matched to a gene: 4. CDR3 residues: CATRGTGREQFF. CDR3 DNA sequence: TGTGCCACCAGAGGGACAGGGCGCGAGCAGTTCTTC.

The chain is built from TRBV24-1 and TRBJ1-5; 7 bases map to TRBD1. V lost 9 bases and J lost 1; bases outside the gene matches: 23. Germline loops: CDR1 KGHDR, CDR2 SFDVKD. This CDR3 contains 20 residues. This chain's CDR3 is CATLKDLISNRGRSNQPQHF. Written as DNA, the CDR3 is TGTGCCACCTTGAAGGACCTTATTTCAAACAGGGGACGGAGCAATCAGCCCCAGCATTTT.

The chain couples TRBV6-5 to TRBJ2-2, with D hard to call. The CDR3 spans 14 residues. V was shortened by 2 bases and J by 3 bases, with 7 bases between the two germline ends. The V gene's germline CDR1 is MNHEY and CDR2 SVGAGI. DNA for the CDR3: TGTGCCAGCAGTTACCCCAGTGACACCGGGGAGCTGTTTTTT. Encoded protein: CASSYPSDTGELFF.